The T cell receptor (beta chain) described here comes from a study of cytomegalovirus exposure and HLA in healthy donors. Study details: A previous analysis identified 95 million to 140 million unique TCR beta sequences derived from some 200 million T cells. Study results and caveats: A later analysis, which compared TCR beta chains of equal frequency, found the HLA-associated ones more clonally expanded. The availability of immune exposure information extended only to CMV serostatus. In a later analysis, CMV-associated beta chains were mostly HLA-associated, it appeared.

CDR1 MNHEY and CDR2 SVGAGI come from the germline V gene. Trimming at V came to 0 bases and at J to 6 bases, leaving 2 bases not matched to a gene. This CDR3 contains 15 residues. Remarks on this clone: Its target is not known.

In the PCR, 60 Vbeta and 13 Jbeta primers were used. TCRdb keeps only in-frame clones here, not all; method: immunoSEQ multiplex PCR. The sample consists of 100,000 to 150,000 clones, 75% to 85% of them appearing once. V is TRBV6-5 and J is TRBJ1-4; 9 bases are shared with TRBD1. The sequencing input was PBMCs. This clonotype was obtained from a man aged 40-49 years in good health and CMV-seronegative. CDR3 bases: TGTGCCAGCAGTTACTCGGGGACAGGGTATGAAAAACTGTTTTTT. Its translation: CASSYSGTGYEKLFF.